A single sample is the source of the 25 T cell receptor beta chains below, sequenced in a study of blood T cell repertoires in COVID-19. TCRdb's table, derived via immunoSEQ multiplex PCR, lists solely in-frame clones and lacks some. Of more than 200,000 clones detected, about 91% appear once; the ten largest clones hold roughly 6%. Input material: peripheral blood. The origin of the receptors is a woman aged 25 to 45 with COVID-19, enrolled during active disease.

The chain combines TRBV29-1 with TRBJ2-7; 7 bases are a match to TRBD1. J gave up 5 bases and V 2 bases, and 12 bases lay outside the gene matches. Germline V lookup: CDR1 SQVTM, CDR2 ANQGSEA. CDR3 length: 15 residues. DNA for the CDR3: TGCAGCGTTGAACCCCCCGACAGGGCAGTCCACGAGCAGTACGTC. Translating it yields CSVEPPDRAVHEQYV.

V and J are TRBV19 and TRBJ2-7, with 9 nucleotides matching TRBD2. The V gene end was trimmed by 9 bases and the J gene end by 1 base; junction bases not matched to a gene: 13. CDR1 and CDR2 from the germline V gene are LNHDA and SQIVND (reference sequence). This CDR3 contains 16 residues. The CDR3 nucleotides read TGTGCCAGCCTCGAAGTGCGGGGGGGGAAATCCTACGAGCAGTACTTC. It is translated as CASLEVRGGKSYEQYF. Together with reference TRBV19 and TRBJ2-7, the CDR3 gives the full variable domain: DGGITQSPKYLFRKEGQNVTLSCEQNLNHDAMYWYRQDPGQGLRLIYYSQIVNDFQKGDIAEGYSVSREKKESFPLTVTSAQKNPTAFYLCASLEVRGGKSYEQYFGPGTRLTVT.

V and J are TRBV7-2 and TRBJ2-7, with 11 bases lining up with TRBD2. In germline, CDR1 is SGHTA, CDR2 FQGNSA. The CDR3 consists of 15 residues. Trimming removed 5 bases from V and 4 bases from J; junction bases left unmatched: 7. CDR3 nucleotides: TGTGCCAGCAGCCGGGCCTCTAGCGGGGGGTACGAGCAGTACTTC. It specifies CASSRASSGGYEQYF.

Concerning this clone: One end of the junction varies from germline; a read error may be responsible. The J gene is TRBJ1-5, the V gene TRBV6-2 or TRBV6-3; D is unclear. Germline-derived CDR1 and CDR2 are MNHEY and SVGEGT. This CDR3 has 14 residues. For the CDR3, the DNA is TGTGCCAGCAGTAACTCACTCGGGGAGCAGCCCCAGCATTTT. Its protein product is CASSNSLGEQPQHF.

This clone was counted a few times. The chain employs TRBV10-3 and TRBJ2-2, with D possibly matching TRBD2 (7 bases). Germline V lookup: CDR1 ENHRY, CDR2 SYGVKD. This CDR3 contains 18 residues. V lost 8 bases and J 0 bases, leaving 22 bases between the germline ends. The CDR3 reads CAIPRGGSEAPNTGELFF. For the CDR3, the DNA is TGTGCCATCCCCAGGGGCGGGAGTGAGGCCCCGAACACCGGGGAGCTGTTTTTT.

This rearrangement joins TRBV19 to TRBJ2-7; TRBD2 might be the D (5 bases). The CDR3 covers 16 residues. The germline CDR1 and CDR2 sequences are LNHDA and SQIVND (reference sequence). Trimming took off 9 bases at V and 1 base at J, with 22 bases between the two ends. The chain's CDR3 is CARPRAEERGSYEQYV. The CDR3 DNA is TGTGCCAGACCTCGGGCGGAGGAGAGAGGGTCCTACGAGCAGTACGTC.

The rearrangement joins TRBV4-3 to TRBJ2-3; 9 positions match TRBD2. Trimming removed 4 bases from V and 1 base from J; junction bases left unmatched: 3. Looked up from germline, CDR1 is LGHNA and CDR2 is YSLEER. The CDR3 runs to 15 residues. CDR3 coding DNA: TGCGCCAGCAGCCTTTTAGCGGGAGGCACAGATACGCAGTATTTT. This gives the protein CASSLLAGGTDTQYF.

The rearrangement links TRBV30 to TRBJ2-5; D possibly corresponds to TRBD1 (5 bases). This CDR3 comprises 15 residues. CDR1 and CDR2 (germline): GTSNPN, SVGIG (reference sequence). V dropped 2 bases and J dropped 1 base, with 14 bases sitting between them. The CDR3 DNA reads as TGTGCCTGGAGTCTCGGCACAGGCGCCCAAGAGACCCAGTACTTC. Protein sequence: CAWSLGTGAQETQYF.

The rearrangement joins TRBV3-1 (or the pseudogene TRBV3-2) to TRBJ2-7; D gene uncertain. The V gene lost 4 bases and the J gene lost 3 bases, with 13 bases spanning the gap. This CDR3 is 14 amino acids long. The germline V gene has CDR1 LGHDT and CDR2 YNNKEL (reference sequence). The CDR3 sequence is CASSPSETLYEQYF. CDR3 nucleotide sequence: TGTGCCAGCAGCCCTTCCGAGACACTCTACGAGCAGTACTTC.

The chain couples TRBV5-6 to TRBJ1-2, with D perhaps matching TRBD1 (5 bases). CDR3 length: 15 residues. Trimming left V 1 base short and J 0 bases short, with 10 bases between. CDR1 SGHDT and CDR2 YYEEEE come from the germline V gene. CDR3 DNA sequence: TGTGCCAGCAGCTTGACGGGGGACCCTAACTATGGCTACACCTTC. It codes for CASSLTGDPNYGYTF. Together with reference TRBV5-6 and TRBJ1-2, the CDR3 gives the full variable domain: DAGVTQSPTHLIKTRGQQVTLRCSPKSGHDTVSWYQQALGQGPQFIFQYYEEEERQRGNFPDRFSGHQFPNYSSELNVNALLLGDSALYLCASSLTGDPNYGYTFGSGTRLTVV.

The chain joins TRBV5-5 to TRBJ2-7, with 8 bases matching TRBD2. V lost 3 bases, J lost 3 bases, and 5 bases stayed unmatched. The CDR3 runs to 14 residues. Germline lookup yields CDR1 SGHKS and CDR2 YYEKEE (reference sequence). In DNA, the CDR3 is TGTGCCAGCAGCTGGGAGCTAGCGGGCTACGAGCAGTACGTC. Its protein is CASSWELAGYEQYV.

This rearrangement joins TRBV6-5 to TRBJ1-1, with 7 nucleotides matching TRBD1. The junction had 3 bases not matched to a gene; V was cut back by 8 bases and J by 0 bases. Germline CDR1 and CDR2: MNHEY and SVGAGI. The CDR3 extends over 13 amino acids. Here the CDR3 reads CASSGQLNTEAFF. CDR3 in DNA: TGTGCCAGCTCGGGACAGTTGAACACTGAAGCTTTCTTT.

This clone was observed once. This chain links TRBV11-3 with TRBJ2-7; D uncertain. The germline V and J ends were trimmed by 0 bases and 3 bases, with 12 bases remaining between them. This CDR3 contains 15 residues. CDR1 is SGHNT, CDR2 YENEEA, per germline. The CDR3 loop reads CASSLEGKPNYEQYF. CDR3 sequence (DNA): TGTGCCAGCAGCTTAGAGGGCAAACCCAACTACGAGCAGTACTTC.

This sequence joins TRBV10-3 and TRBJ1-2; no reliable D call. From germline, CDR1 is ENHRY and CDR2 SYGVKD. V lost 0 bases to trimming and J lost 8 bases, with 16 bases between them. The CDR3 extends over 15 amino acids. The CDR3 DNA reads TGTGCCATCAGTGAGTCGCTGACGGTGAGAGGAGGCTACACCTTC. Translating gives CAISESLTVRGGYTF.

DNA for the CDR3: TGTGCCAGCAGAACCGCCGGGCGGGAGAAAGATACGCAGTATTTT. This codes for CASRTAGREKDTQYF. The rearrangement joins TRBV11-3 to TRBJ2-3; 7 bases map to TRBD2. Germline values: CDR1 SGHNT, CDR2 YENEEA. The CDR3 is 15 residues long. V gave up 6 bases and J gave up 5 bases; unmatched junction bases: 11.

The gene calls are TRBV9 and TRBJ2-3, with a weak D call TRBD1 (5 bases). Germline values: CDR1 SGDLS, CDR2 YYNGEE. CDR3 length: 15 amino acids. V was clipped by 2 bases and J by 1 base, with 11 bases between them. CDR3 bases: TGTGCCAGCAGCGTCAGGGCCGAGCGCACAGATACGCAGTATTTT. It encodes CASSVRAERTDTQYF.

The chain combines TRBV7-8 with TRBJ2-7; 9 nucleotides align to TRBD1. The germline V gene has CDR1 SGHVS and CDR2 FQNEAQ. The CDR3 contains 16 residues. Trimming cost V 4 bases and J 4 bases; bases outside gene matches: 11. The CDR3 protein is CASSYGTGSLGYEQYF. The CDR3 bases are TGTGCCAGCAGCTATGGGACAGGGAGCTTAGGATACGAGCAGTACTTC.

The chain uses TRBV27 and TRBJ1-6, with D perhaps matching TRBD1 (5 bases). The germline V gene has CDR1 MNHEY and CDR2 SMNVEV (reference sequence). This CDR3 is 15 amino acids long. Trimming removed 11 bases from V and 4 bases from J, with 18 bases in between. CDR3 coding DNA: TGTGCCCGAGCCCTGGGGGGGGAATATAATTCACCCCTCCACTTT. Translation: CARALGGEYNSPLHF.

J is TRBJ2-7 and V is TRBV5-1; 7 bases match TRBD2. J was trimmed by 4 bases and V by 0 bases; bases with no gene match: 7. Germline lookup yields CDR1 SGHRS and CDR2 YFSETQ. The CDR3 totals 15 residues. DNA of the CDR3: TGCGCCAGCAGCTTGGATCCGGGAGGCGCTTACGAGCAGTACGTC. This sequence encodes CASSLDPGGAYEQYV.

The chain recombines TRBV24-1 with TRBJ2-1, with D perhaps matching TRBD2 (5 bases). The CDR3 extends over 13 amino acids. The V and J ends lost 9 bases and 4 bases respectively, with 12 bases between them. The germline V gene encodes CDR1 KGHDR and CDR2 SFDVKD. The CDR3 nucleotides read TGTGCCACCTCGGCGGGCGGGTACAATGAGCAGTTCTTC. This encodes CATSAGGYNEQFF.

The V gene is TRBV28, the J gene TRBJ2-1; 8 nucleotides match TRBD1. V lost 2 bases and J lost 7; bases outside the gene matches: 7. CDR1 and CDR2 (germline): MDHEN, SYDVKM. The CDR3 length is 15 residues. In nucleotides, the CDR3 is TGTGCCAGCAGTTTAGGGCAGGGGGCTACGAATGAGCAGTTCTTC. As protein: CASSLGQGATNEQFF. Drawing the rest from reference TRBV28 and TRBJ2-1, the complete variable domain is DVKVTQSSRYLVKRTGEKVFLECVQDMDHENMFWYRQDPGLGLRLIYFSYDVKMKEKGDIPEGYSVSREKKERFSLILESASTNQTSMYLCASSLGQGATNEQFFGPGTRLTVL.

The chain recombines TRBV6-5 with TRBJ1-2; D may be TRBD1 (6 bases). The V end lost 5 bases, the J end lost 8 bases, and 9 bases lay between the germline ends. CDR1 is MNHEY and CDR2 is SVGAGI in the germline V gene. There are 11 residues in the CDR3. This CDR3 reads CASSPGVGYTF. The DNA for the CDR3 is TGTGCCAGCAGTCCAGGGGTCGGCTACACCTTC.

This rearrangement joins TRBV7-9 to TRBJ1-1; the D gene is possibly TRBD1 (5 bases). Germline V gene data show CDR1 as SEHNR and CDR2 as FQNEAQ (reference sequence). The CDR3 sequence is 15 residues long. The ends were cut back, 5 bases at V and 6 bases at J, with 19 bases in the middle. The CDR3 sequence is CASSPRGWGIAEAFF. Here the CDR3 DNA reads TGTGCCAGCAGCCCCCGGGGGTGGGGTATCGCTGAAGCTTTCTTT.

The rearrangement uses TRBV5-1 and TRBJ2-7; TRBD2 is a possible D gene (8 bases). Trimming stripped 0 bases from V and 5 bases from J, with 15 bases between. CDR1 is SGHRS, CDR2 YFSETQ, per germline. This CDR3 is 15 amino acids long. This chain's CDR3 is CASSLAGRGLDEQYV. The CDR3 bases are TGCGCCAGCAGCTTGGCCGGGAGGGGGCTCGACGAGCAGTACGTC.

The CDR3 reads CASSLGTGVYHEQYV. The CDR3 DNA reads as TGTGCCAGCAGCTTAGGGACAGGGGTTTATCACGAGCAGTACGTC. The chain is built from TRBV11-2 and TRBJ2-7; 9 bases line up with TRBD1. CDR1 and CDR2 (germline): SGHAT, FQNNGV. V was pared by 1 base and J by 5 bases, with 6 bases of the junction left unmatched. CDR3 size: 15 residues.